The clone carrying this T cell receptor beta chain was seen a handful of times. No antigen is known for it. CDR1 and CDR2 (germline): DFQATT, SNEGSKA (reference sequence). The CDR3 runs to 12 residues. Trimming took off 7 bases at V and 3 bases at J, with 13 bases between the two ends. Libraries of TCR beta came from iRepertoire HTBI primers plus Arm-PCR of CDR3 regions. A single record per CDR3 protein comes from TCRdb applying MiXCR to the multiplex PCR reads. The top ten hold roughly 13% of the sample, which has 350,000 to 500,000 distinct CDR3 sequences, 21% seen once. The data were obtained in a study of regulatory T cells in long-lasting Graves disease. Findings of the study overall: Persistent disease samples used TRBV28, TRBJ1-2 and TRBJ2-5 preferentially. Analyses excluded thyroid tissue, covering peripheral blood alone. The persistent group shared about 2,600 public clonotypes, more than the approximately 1,000 shared by new patients. Persistent Graves' disease cases displayed lower TCR diversity than newly diagnosed ones.

As to time point: persistent/refractory GD, antithyroid drugs over 5 years with positive TRAb. Extracted PBMC RNA gave rise to the TCR library. Specimen: peripheral blood mononuclear cells (PBMCs), collected when the disease was refractory, from a patient treated with antithyroid drugs. This TCR came from a female donor with Graves disease. The chain has TRBV20-1 and TRBJ2-7; D unresolved. The CDR3 loop is CSVSAIDYEQYF. The CDR3 DNA reads TGCAGTGTATCGGCGATTGACTACGAGCAGTACTTC.